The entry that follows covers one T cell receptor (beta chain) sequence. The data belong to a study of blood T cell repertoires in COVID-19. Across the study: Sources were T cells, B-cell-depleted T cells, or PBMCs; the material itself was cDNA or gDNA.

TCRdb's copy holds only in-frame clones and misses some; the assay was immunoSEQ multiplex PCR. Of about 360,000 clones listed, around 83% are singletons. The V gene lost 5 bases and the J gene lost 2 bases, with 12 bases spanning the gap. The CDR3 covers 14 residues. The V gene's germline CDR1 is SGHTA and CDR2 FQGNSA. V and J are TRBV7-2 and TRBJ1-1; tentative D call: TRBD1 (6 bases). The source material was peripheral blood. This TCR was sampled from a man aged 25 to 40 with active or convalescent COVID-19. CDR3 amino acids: CASSPQGFNTEAFF. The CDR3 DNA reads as TGTGCCAGCAGCCCCCAGGGGTTTAACACTGAAGCTTTCTTT.